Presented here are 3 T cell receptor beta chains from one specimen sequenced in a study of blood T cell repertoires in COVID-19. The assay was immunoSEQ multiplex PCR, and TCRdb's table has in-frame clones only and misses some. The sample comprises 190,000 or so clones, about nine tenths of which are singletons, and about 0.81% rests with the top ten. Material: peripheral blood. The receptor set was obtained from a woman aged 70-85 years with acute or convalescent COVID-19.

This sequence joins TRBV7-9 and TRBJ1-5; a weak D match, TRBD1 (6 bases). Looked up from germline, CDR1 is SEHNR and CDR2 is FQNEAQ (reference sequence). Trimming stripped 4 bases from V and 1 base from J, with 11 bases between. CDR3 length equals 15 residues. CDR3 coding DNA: TGTGCCAGCAGCTGGGGAGGGGGAAGCAATCAGCCCCAGCATTTT. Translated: CASSWGGGSNQPQHF. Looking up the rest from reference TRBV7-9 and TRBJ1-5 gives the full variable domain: DTGVSQNPRHKITKRGQNVTFRCDPISEHNRLYWYRQTLGQGPEFLTYFQNEAQLEKSRLLSDRFSAERPKGSFSTLEIQRTEQGDSAMYLCASSWGGGSNQPQHFGDGTRLSIL.

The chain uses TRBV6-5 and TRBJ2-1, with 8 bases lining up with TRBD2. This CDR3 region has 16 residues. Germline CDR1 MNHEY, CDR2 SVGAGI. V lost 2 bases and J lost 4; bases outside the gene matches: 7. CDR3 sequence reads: CASSYGAGGRYNEQFF. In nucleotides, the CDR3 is TGTGCCAGCAGTTACGGGGCGGGAGGAAGATACAATGAGCAGTTCTTC.

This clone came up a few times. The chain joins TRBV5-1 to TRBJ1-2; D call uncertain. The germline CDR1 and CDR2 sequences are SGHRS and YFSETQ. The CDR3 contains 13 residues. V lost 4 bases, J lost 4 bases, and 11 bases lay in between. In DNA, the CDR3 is TGCGCCAGCAGCGCCTTTGTTAGCTATGGCTACACCTTC. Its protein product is CASSAFVSYGYTF. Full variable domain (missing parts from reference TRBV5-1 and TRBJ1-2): KAGVTQTPRYLIKTRGQQVTLSCSPISGHRSVSWYQQTPGQGLQFLFEYFSETQRNKGNFPGRFSGRQFSNSRSEMNVSTLELGDSALYLCASSAFVSYGYTFGSGTRLTVV.